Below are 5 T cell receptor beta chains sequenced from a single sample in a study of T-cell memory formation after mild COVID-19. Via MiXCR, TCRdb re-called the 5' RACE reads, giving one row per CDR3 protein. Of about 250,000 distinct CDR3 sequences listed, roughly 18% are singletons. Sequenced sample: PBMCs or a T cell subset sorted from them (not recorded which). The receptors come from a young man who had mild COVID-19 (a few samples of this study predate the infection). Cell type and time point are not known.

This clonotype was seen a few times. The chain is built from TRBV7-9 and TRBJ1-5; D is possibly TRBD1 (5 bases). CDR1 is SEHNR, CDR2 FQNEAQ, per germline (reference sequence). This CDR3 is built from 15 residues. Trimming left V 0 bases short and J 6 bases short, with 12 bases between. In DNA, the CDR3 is TGTGCCAGCAGCTTAGCGGCCGGGGGAGGTCAGCCCCAGCATTTT. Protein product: CASSLAAGGGQPQHF.

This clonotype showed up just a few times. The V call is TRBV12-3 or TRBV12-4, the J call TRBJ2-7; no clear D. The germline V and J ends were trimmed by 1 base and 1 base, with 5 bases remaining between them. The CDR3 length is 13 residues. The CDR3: CASSLGNSYEQYF. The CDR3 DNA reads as TGTGCCAGCAGTTTAGGGAATTCCTACGAGCAGTACTTC.

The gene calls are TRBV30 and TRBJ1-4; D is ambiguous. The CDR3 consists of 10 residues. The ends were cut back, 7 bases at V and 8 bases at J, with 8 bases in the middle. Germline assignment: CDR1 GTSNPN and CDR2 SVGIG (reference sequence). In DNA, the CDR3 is TGTGCCTCTCGGGCGGAAAAACTGTTTTTT. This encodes CASRAEKLFF.

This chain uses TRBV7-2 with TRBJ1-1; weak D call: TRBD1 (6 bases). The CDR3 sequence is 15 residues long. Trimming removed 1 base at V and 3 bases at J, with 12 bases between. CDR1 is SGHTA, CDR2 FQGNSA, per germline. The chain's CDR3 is CASSLVWGRDTEAFF. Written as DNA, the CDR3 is TGTGCCAGCAGCTTAGTATGGGGGCGGGACACTGAAGCTTTCTTT.

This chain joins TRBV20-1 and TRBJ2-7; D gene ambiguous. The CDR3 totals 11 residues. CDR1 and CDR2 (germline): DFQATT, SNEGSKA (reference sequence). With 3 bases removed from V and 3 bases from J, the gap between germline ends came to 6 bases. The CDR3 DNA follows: TGCAGTGCTAGGCGGAGCTACGAGCAGTACTTC. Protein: CSARRSYEQYF.